This T cell receptor (beta chain) is drawn from a study of shared clonotypes between healthy human individuals. The naive CD8 subset, CD45RO-negative cells positively selected for CCR7, excluded terminally differentiated effector memory CD45RA+ cells. Donors comprised healthy HIV-negative adults lacking recent acute infections or vaccinations. This clone was observed a handful of times. As yet, its antigen is unknown. General observations from the study: Genetic and exposure-history diversity was limited by the small donor number.

Study processing details: As immunoSEQ supplied junction-only sequences (without quality scores), filtering differed. Assay used: immunoSEQ multiplex PCR; TCRdb lists only in-frame clones, some missing. The DNA was the basis for D and trimming; V, J and clone size are from that table. This table has 550,000 to 650,000 clones, around 96% appearing once. There are 13 residues in the CDR3. Per the germline V gene, CDR1 is SGHTA and CDR2 is FQGNSA. Trimming shortened V by 2 bases and J by 5 bases, and 10 bases separated the two germline ends. The gene calls are TRBV7-2 and TRBJ2-7, with D hard to call. Sequenced material: naive CD8+ T cells sorted from blood. This clonotype was obtained from a woman aged 25 to 39 in good health. This CDR3 reads CASSLLGAHEQYF. CDR3 nucleotides: TGTGCCAGCAGCTTACTAGGTGCCCACGAGCAGTACTTC.